This T cell receptor beta chain was recovered during a study of blood T cell repertoires in COVID-19. Study as a whole: COVID-19 samples from acute and convalescent phases originated in the United States, Italy and Spain. Nucleic acid was either cDNA or gDNA, and it came from T cells, B-cell-depleted T cells, or PBMCs.

This CDR3 comprises 16 residues. Germline CDR1 and CDR2: KGHDR and SFDVKD. The germline V and J ends were trimmed by 2 bases and 2 bases, with 13 bases remaining between them. In this sample, this clone turned up a few times. In the original analysis: It was from reference gene primer amplification that nucleated cell counts were estimated. Only in-frame clones appear in the TCRdb table, and some are missing; sequencing was by immunoSEQ multiplex PCR. The DNA was the basis for D and trimming; V, J and clone size are from that table. The data show about 180,000 clones, about 86% seen once. The receptor was derived from a young woman with active or convalescent COVID-19. The chain couples TRBV24-1 to TRBJ2-3; D perhaps matches TRBD2 (6 bases). Sequenced material: peripheral blood. The CDR3 sequence: CATSDSEGPSTDTQYF. CDR3 bases: TGTGCCACCAGTGATTCGGAGGGCCCCTCCACAGATACGCAGTATTTT.